The 15 T cell receptor beta chains below were found in one sample sequenced in a study of regulatory T cells in long-lasting Graves disease. Construction of TCR beta libraries relied on iRepertoire HTBI primers and on Arm-PCR targeting CDR3 regions. TCRdb itself ran the multiplex PCR reads through MiXCR, one entry per CDR3 protein. This table has 350,000 to 450,000 distinct CDR3 sequences, 15% appearing once. Time point noted: newly diagnosed GD, antithyroid drugs for less than 3 months. RNA isolated from PBMCs was used to make the TCR library. This same sample was also taken into another study, of T cells in Graves' hyperthyroidism and ophthalmopathy.

The sequencing here drew on peripheral blood mononuclear cells (PBMCs), taken at new diagnosis, from a patient treated with antithyroid drugs. The receptor source for this set is a woman in her 30s with Graves disease.

This clonotype was observed at least ten times. V and J are TRBV28 and TRBJ2-7; possible D gene TRBD2, 6 bases. From germline, CDR1 is MDHEN and CDR2 SYDVKM. The germline V and J ends were trimmed by 0 bases and 4 bases, with 13 bases remaining between them. The length of the CDR3 is 15 residues. Written as DNA, the CDR3 is TGTGCCAGCAGTTTATGGGGGACTCCTGTTTACGAGCAGTACTTC. Encoded protein: CASSLWGTPVYEQYF.

This clonotype was recorded at least ten times. V usage is TRBV5-5 and J usage is TRBJ1-2; D may be TRBD1 (5 bases). This CDR3 region has 15 residues. The germline V gene encodes CDR1 SGHKS and CDR2 YYEKEE (reference sequence). Trimming shortened V by 1 base and J by 5 bases, and 15 bases separated the two germline ends. The CDR3 reads CASSLTGDGGYGYTF. As DNA, the CDR3 is TGTGCCAGCAGCTTGACGGGTGATGGGGGATATGGCTACACCTTC.

This clonotype was counted many times. The rearrangement joins TRBV7-2 to TRBJ2-1, with 7 bases fitting TRBD2. The CDR3 is 14 amino acids. The V gene end was trimmed by 6 bases and the J gene end by 4 bases; junction bases not matched to a gene: 6. Germline V gene lookup returns CDR1 SGHTA and CDR2 FQGNSA. CDR3 bases: TGTGCCAGCAGGTCACCTAGCGGTTACAATGAGCAGTTCTTC. Translating gives CASRSPSGYNEQFF.

This clonotype was seen a few times. The V and J genes are TRBV5-1 and TRBJ2-7; D perhaps matches TRBD2 (5 bases). Per germline, CDR1 SGHRS and CDR2 YFSETQ. Deletions cut 0 bases from V and 0 bases from J, with 16 bases between. There are 17 residues in the CDR3. This CDR3 reads CASSLDVGGSFSYEQYF. For the CDR3, the DNA is TGCGCCAGCAGCTTGGATGTGGGCGGGTCTTTCTCCTACGAGCAGTACTTC.

This clonotype was found a few times. The chain uses TRBV5-1 and TRBJ2-2; D is uncertain. The CDR3 spans 15 residues. Trimming cost V 3 bases and J 3 bases, with 12 bases left between them. Germline V CDR1 and CDR2: SGHRS, YFSETQ. The CDR3 sequence is CASSWLDAYTGELFF. The CDR3 nucleotides are TGCGCCAGCAGCTGGCTGGACGCCTACACCGGGGAGCTGTTTTTT.

A few counts support this clonotype. CDR3 sequence reads: CASSQDPRQPNSNQPQHF. The CDR3 nucleotides are TGCGCCAGCAGCCAAGATCCCCGACAGCCTAATAGCAATCAGCCCCAGCATTTT. This chain joins TRBV4-1 and TRBJ1-5; TRBD1 is a possible D gene (5 bases). The length of the CDR3 is 18 residues. Looked up from germline, CDR1 is MGHRA and CDR2 is YSYEKL. Trimming took 0 bases from V and 0 from J, leaving 15 bases between them.

This clonotype occurred many times. The chain joins TRBV24-1 to TRBJ2-7; perhaps TRBD1 as D (5 bases). CDR3 length: 14 amino acids. Germline V lookup: CDR1 KGHDR, CDR2 SFDVKD. The germline V and J ends were trimmed by 7 bases and 1 base, with 13 bases remaining between them. The CDR3 region has the DNA TGTGCCACCAGCAGCAGGGATACTTCCTACGAGCAGTACTTC. It encodes CATSSRDTSYEQYF.

This clonotype has just a few counts. The chain links TRBV30 to TRBJ2-7, with D unresolved. Germline V lookup: CDR1 GTSNPN, CDR2 SVGIG (reference sequence). The CDR3 is 12 residues long. Trimming removed 7 bases at V and 5 bases at J, with 15 bases between. CDR3 DNA: TGTGCCTTGGATCATGGGCAGGACGAGCAGTACTTC. Its translation: CALDHGQDEQYF.

This clonotype was counted ten times or more. Compared with germline, one end of the junction differs, possibly owing to a read error. This rearrangement joins TRBV12-3 or TRBV12-4 to TRBJ2-7; a possible D gene is TRBD2 (6 bases). The CDR3 is 13 residues long. The CDR3 reads CASSLVEGYEQYF. The CDR3 DNA follows: TGTGCCAGCAGCTTAGTGGAGGGATACGAGCAGTACTTC.

The V call is TRBV5-6, the J call TRBJ1-4; D not resolved. CDR1 is SGHDT and CDR2 is YYEEEE in the germline V gene. V lost 0 bases, J lost 0 bases, and 6 bases lay in between. The CDR3 has 15 residues. The CDR3 nucleotides are TGTGCCAGCAGCTTGGGAATGGCAACTAATGAAAAACTGTTTTTT. Amino acid sequence: CASSLGMATNEKLFF.

This clonotype was counted a few times. The gene calls are TRBV12-3 or TRBV12-4 and TRBJ1-5; D is unresolved. The CDR3 extends over 15 amino acids. Trimming removed 2 bases from V and 0 bases from J, with 8 bases in between. The CDR3 region is CASSLSLYSNQPQHF. The CDR3 coding sequence is TGTGCCAGCAGTTTATCCCTTTATAGCAATCAGCCCCAGCATTTT.

In this sample, this clonotype turned up many times. The chain links TRBV5-6 to TRBJ2-7, with TRBD1 matching 7 bases. V dropped 4 bases and J dropped 4; count of bases not matched to a gene: 5. This CDR3 region has 13 residues. In germline, CDR1 is SGHDT, CDR2 YYEEEE. This CDR3 is CASSHGQDYEQYF. The CDR3 bases are TGTGCCAGCAGCCACGGACAGGATTACGAGCAGTACTTC. The full variable domain, with the rest looked up from reference TRBV5-6 and TRBJ2-7, is DAGVTQSPTHLIKTRGQQVTLRCSPKSGHDTVSWYQQALGQGPQFIFQYYEEEERQRGNFPDRFSGHQFPNYSSELNVNALLLGDSALYLCASSHGQDYEQYFGPGTRLTVT.

The V and J genes are TRBV27 and TRBJ1-1; perhaps TRBD1 as D (5 bases). Trimming shortened V by 5 bases and J by 2 bases, and 12 bases separated the two germline ends. The CDR3 extends over 14 amino acids. Germline V gene lookup returns CDR1 MNHEY and CDR2 SMNVEV (reference sequence). The CDR3 here is CASSTPGVNTEAFF. In DNA, the CDR3 is TGTGCCAGCAGTACCCCGGGGGTAAACACTGAAGCTTTCTTT.

This clonotype was seen a few times. V and J are TRBV3-1 and TRBJ2-1; D is uncertain. Germline V gives CDR1 LGHDT, CDR2 YNNKEL (reference sequence). V dropped 0 bases and J dropped 3 bases, with 12 bases sitting between them. The CDR3 loop spans 16 amino acids. The CDR3 loop reads CASSQDLVPNYNEQFF. The CDR3 DNA sequence: TGTGCCAGCAGCCAAGATCTGGTGCCCAACTACAATGAGCAGTTCTTC.

This clonotype was seen repeatedly, ten times or more. The CDR3 reads CASGGTANTEAFF. The CDR3 bases are TGTGCCAGTGGAGGGACAGCGAACACTGAAGCTTTCTTT. This chain uses TRBV2 with TRBJ1-1, with 7 bases identical to TRBD1. There are 13 residues in the CDR3. Germline values: CDR1 SNHLY, CDR2 FYNNEI. V shed 9 bases and J 1 base; nucleotides not matched to a gene: 5.